This T cell receptor (beta chain) is drawn from a study of OX40 agonist ivuxolimab in advanced cancers. Study information: Two patients with cutaneous melanoma and one with hepatocellular carcinoma, three in total, showed partial responses.

The assay was immunoSEQ multiplex PCR, and TCRdb's table has in-frame clones only and misses some. The data hold some 95,000 clones, with around 92% observed a single time. V was pared by 7 bases and J by 7 bases, with 14 bases between. The CDR3 loop spans 14 amino acids. Germline V gives CDR1 MNHNS, CDR2 SASEGT. The specimen comprised CD4+ or CD8+ T cells sorted from blood, sampled in a trial of the OX40 agonist ivuxolimab. The chain recombines TRBV6-1 with TRBJ1-6, with D possibly TRBD1 on 5 matching bases. The sequence was obtained from an adult with an advanced solid tumor such as melanoma, head and neck, liver or kidney cancer. The CDR3 sequence: CASTSQGVNSPLHF. The CDR3 nucleotides are TGTGCCAGCACGTCCCAGGGTGTAAATTCACCCCTCCACTTT.